This T cell receptor (beta chain) was identified in a study of shared clonotypes between healthy human individuals. Method: immunoSEQ multiplex PCR; TCRdb's copy keeps in-frame clones and lacks some. The sample includes about 1 million clones, 75% to 80% of them seen just once. V lost 1 base, J lost 5 bases, and 7 bases stayed unmatched. This CDR3 has 17 residues. Germline V gene lookup returns CDR1 SGHDT and CDR2 YYEEEE. The rearrangement uses TRBV5-6 and TRBJ2-2, with 11 positions matching TRBD1. The material sequenced was memory CD4+ T cells from PBMCs. The subset: CD45RA-negative fraction. This clonotype was obtained from a man aged 18-30 years in good health. Some clones in this sample may be carry-over from other donors' samples. This CDR3 is CASSLLGQGAGTGELFF. The CDR3 DNA reads as TGTGCCAGCAGCTTGTTAGGACAGGGGGCTGGGACCGGGGAGCTGTTTTTT.